The clone carrying this T cell receptor (beta chain) was seen at least ten times. This entry comes from a study of T cells in Graves' hyperthyroidism and ophthalmopathy. Across the study: Before any treatment, at initial diagnosis, peripheral blood was collected.

Uncontrolled infection, other autoimmune disease, pregnancy and lactation each barred patients from inclusion. Orbital computed tomography, thyroid ultrasound, serum thyroxine and TRAb, and clinical symptoms together informed the diagnoses. It was RNA transcripts that yielded the amplified TCR beta CDR3 regions. First-round RT-PCR with HTBI primers amplified the TCR CDR3 region. TCRdb passed the multiplex PCR reads through MiXCR, listing each CDR3 protein once. The table shows 620,000 or so distinct CDR3 sequences, with around 13% occurring only once. The CDR3 has 13 amino acids. The V gene's germline CDR1 is SGHDT and CDR2 YYEEEE. The J segment lost 9 bases and the V segment lost 2 bases, leaving 4 bases of the junction unmatched.

The receptor's source is a woman aged 45-65 years with Graves' ophthalmopathy. The chain employs TRBV5-6 and TRBJ2-1; the match to TRBD1 covers 8 bases. The specimen was blood. The DNA of the CDR3 is TGTGCCAGCAGCTTCGGCAGGGGGCTTGAGCAGTTCTTC. This sequence encodes CASSFGRGLEQFF.